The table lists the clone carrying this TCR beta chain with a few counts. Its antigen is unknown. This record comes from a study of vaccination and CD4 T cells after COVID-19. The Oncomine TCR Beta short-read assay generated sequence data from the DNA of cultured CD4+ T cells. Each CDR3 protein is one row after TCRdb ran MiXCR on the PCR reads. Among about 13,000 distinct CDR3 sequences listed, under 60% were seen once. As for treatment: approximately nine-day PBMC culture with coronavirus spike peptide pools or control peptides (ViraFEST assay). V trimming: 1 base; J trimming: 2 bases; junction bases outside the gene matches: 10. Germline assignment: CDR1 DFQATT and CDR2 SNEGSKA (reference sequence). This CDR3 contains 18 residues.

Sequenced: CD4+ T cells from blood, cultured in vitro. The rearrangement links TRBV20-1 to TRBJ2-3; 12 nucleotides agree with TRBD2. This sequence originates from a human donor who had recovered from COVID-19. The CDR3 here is CSARVPPGLAGNTDTQYF. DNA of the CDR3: TGCAGTGCTAGAGTACCCCCCGGACTAGCGGGAAACACAGATACGCAGTATTTT.